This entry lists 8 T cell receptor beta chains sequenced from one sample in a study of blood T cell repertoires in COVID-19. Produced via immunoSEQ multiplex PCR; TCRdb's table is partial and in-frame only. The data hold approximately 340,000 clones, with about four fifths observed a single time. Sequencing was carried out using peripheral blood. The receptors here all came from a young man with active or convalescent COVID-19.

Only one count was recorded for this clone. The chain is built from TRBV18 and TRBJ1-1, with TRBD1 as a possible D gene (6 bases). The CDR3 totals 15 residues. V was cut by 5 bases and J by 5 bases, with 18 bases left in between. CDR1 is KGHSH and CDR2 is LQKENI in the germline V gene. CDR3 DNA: TGTGCCAGCTCAATTACAGGGATGCGGGGGACTGAAGCTTTCTTT. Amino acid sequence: CASSITGMRGTEAFF.

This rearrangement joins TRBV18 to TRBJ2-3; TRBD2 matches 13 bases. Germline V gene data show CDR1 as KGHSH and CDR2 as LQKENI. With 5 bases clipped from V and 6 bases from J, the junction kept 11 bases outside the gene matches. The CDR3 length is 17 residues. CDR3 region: CASSLTSGGLRPDTQYF. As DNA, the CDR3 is TGTGCCAGCTCATTGACTAGCGGGGGGCTCCGTCCGGATACGCAGTATTTT.

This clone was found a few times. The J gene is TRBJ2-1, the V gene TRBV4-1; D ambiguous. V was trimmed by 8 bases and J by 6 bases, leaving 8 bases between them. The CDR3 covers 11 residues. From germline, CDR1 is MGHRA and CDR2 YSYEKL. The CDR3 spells CASREFNEQFF. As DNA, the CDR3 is TGCGCCAGCCGAGAGTTCAATGAGCAGTTCTTC.

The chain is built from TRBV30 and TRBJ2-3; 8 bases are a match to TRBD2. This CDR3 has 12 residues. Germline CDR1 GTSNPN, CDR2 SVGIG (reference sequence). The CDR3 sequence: CAERGSTDTQYF. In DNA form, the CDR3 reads TGTGCTGAGCGGGGGAGCACAGATACGCAGTATTTT.

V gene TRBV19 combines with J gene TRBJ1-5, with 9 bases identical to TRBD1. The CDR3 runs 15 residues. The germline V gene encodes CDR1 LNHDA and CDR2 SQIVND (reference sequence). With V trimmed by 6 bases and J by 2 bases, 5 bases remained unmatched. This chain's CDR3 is CASRDRGTGNQPQHF. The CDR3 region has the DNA TGTGCCAGTAGGGACAGGGGAACAGGCAATCAGCCCCAGCATTTT.

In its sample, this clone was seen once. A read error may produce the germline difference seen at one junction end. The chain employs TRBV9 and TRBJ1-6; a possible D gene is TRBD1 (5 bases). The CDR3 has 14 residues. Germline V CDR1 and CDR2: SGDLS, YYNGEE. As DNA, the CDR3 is TGTGCCAGCAGCGTAGGGACCGGGGGATCACCCTTCCACTTT. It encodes CASSVGTGGSPFHF.

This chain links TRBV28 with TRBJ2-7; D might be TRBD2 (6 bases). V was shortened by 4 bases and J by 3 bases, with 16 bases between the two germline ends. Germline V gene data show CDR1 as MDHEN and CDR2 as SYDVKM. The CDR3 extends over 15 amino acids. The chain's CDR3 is CASSSAEGRDYEQYF. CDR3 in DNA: TGTGCCAGCAGTTCGGCGGAGGGAAGGGACTACGAGCAGTACTTC.

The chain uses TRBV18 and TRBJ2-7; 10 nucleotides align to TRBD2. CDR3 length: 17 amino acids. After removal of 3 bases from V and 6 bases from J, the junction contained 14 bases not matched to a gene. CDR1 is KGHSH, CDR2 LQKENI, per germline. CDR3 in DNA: TGTGCCAGCTCACCTCCGCCGTTTAGCGGGAGGCCCCCCGAGCAGTACTTC. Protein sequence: CASSPPPFSGRPPEQYF.